The 5 T cell receptor beta chains listed next were all sequenced from one sample in a study of blood T cell repertoires in COVID-19. Sequencing used immunoSEQ multiplex PCR; TCRdb keeps in-frame clones, though not all of them. Here the sample spans 150,000 to 200,000 clones, around 87% being singletons. Sequencing used peripheral blood. The receptor source for this set is a woman aged 80 or over in a cohort sampled during active or convalescent COVID-19.

This sequence joins TRBV19 and TRBJ1-5, with a tentative D call TRBD1 (6 bases). The V end was cut by 3 bases, the J end by 0 bases, with 9 bases between. The CDR3 has 15 residues. CDR1 is LNHDA, CDR2 SQIVND, per germline (reference sequence). This CDR3 is CASSIGQNSNQPQHF. Written as DNA, the CDR3 is TGTGCCAGTAGTATCGGACAGAATAGCAATCAGCCCCAGCATTTT.

This sequence joins TRBV10-3 and TRBJ1-5; 9 nucleotides line up with TRBD1. Germline assignment: CDR1 ENHRY and CDR2 SYGVKD. V shed 7 bases and J 5 bases; nucleotides not matched to a gene: 6. CDR3 size: 14 residues. CDR3 in DNA: TGTGCCATCACCTCGGGACAGGGAGATCAGCCCCAGCATTTT. It encodes CAITSGQGDQPQHF.

This clone was counted only a few times. The V and J genes are TRBV19 and TRBJ1-5, with D unclear. The CDR3 runs to 16 residues. Between the trimmed V and J ends, which lost 6 bases and 2 bases, there was a span of 17 bases. Germline-derived CDR1 and CDR2 are LNHDA and SQIVND (reference sequence). As DNA, the CDR3 is TGTGCCAGTAGGATGATATTCAAAGGAGGCAATCAGCCCCAGCATTTT. Encoded protein: CASRMIFKGGNQPQHF.

The V gene is TRBV29-1, the J gene TRBJ2-3; 7 bases align to TRBD2. CDR3 size: 12 residues. Unmatched junction bases numbered 4, after V lost 5 bases and J lost 5 bases. Germline values: CDR1 SQVTM, CDR2 ANQGSEA. The CDR3 loop reads CSVRGGRDTQYF. The CDR3 region has the DNA TGCAGCGTTCGCGGGGGTAGAGATACGCAGTATTTT.

The rearrangement uses TRBV6-5 and TRBJ1-5, with 7 bases identical to TRBD1. J was trimmed by 6 bases and V by 2 bases; bases with no gene match: 4. The CDR3 contains 14 residues. Germline values: CDR1 MNHEY, CDR2 SVGAGI. The CDR3 DNA reads as TGTGCCAGCAGTTACGGACAGGTTGGTCAGCCCCAGCATTTT. This codes for CASSYGQVGQPQHF.